This T cell receptor beta chain was captured in a study of response to subunit inactivated influenza vaccine. Note on this clonotype: Its specificity is unknown.

Study outcomes and limitations: The authors suggested that few new T cells are recruited per seasonal influenza vaccination.

Each CDR3 protein is one row after TCRdb ran MiXCR on the RT-PCR reads. Of hundreds of thousands of distinct CDR3 sequences in the sample, about 15% were seen once. This CDR3 comprises 13 residues. Trimming stripped 3 bases from V and 0 bases from J, with 6 bases between. This clonotype was obtained from a man aged 50 or older who received an inactivated influenza vaccine. V usage is TRBV12-3 or TRBV12-4 and J usage is TRBJ2-7, with unresolved D. Sample: PBMCs from blood, taken around two weeks before vaccination. CDR3 amino acids: CASSFGTSYEQYF. CDR3 sequence (DNA): TGTGCCAGCAGTTTCGGCACCTCCTACGAGCAGTACTTC.